This T cell receptor beta chain was recovered during a study of beta chain features in type 1 diabetes. Points on this clone: This specimen includes other DNA sequences encoding the same CDR3.

Investigators reverse transcribed all isolated RNA, so they sequenced expressed TCRB transcripts. TCRdb's copy holds only in-frame clones and misses some; the assay was immunoSEQ multiplex PCR. Altogether fewer than 550,000 clones are present, approximately 10% being singletons, with the ten largest covering 0.035% to 0.05%. The TCR originated in a woman between 18 and 29 years old in good health. The specimen sequenced was naive CD4+ T cells from blood.

The CDR3 nucleotides are TGCAGCGTTGTTGAGTCTGGAAACACCATATATTTT. It specifies CSVVESGNTIYF. The chain has TRBV29-1 and TRBJ1-3; D gene ambiguous. Germline-derived CDR1 and CDR2 are SQVTM and ANQGSEA. With 4 bases removed from V and 1 base from J, the gap between germline ends came to 5 bases. The CDR3 runs 12 residues.